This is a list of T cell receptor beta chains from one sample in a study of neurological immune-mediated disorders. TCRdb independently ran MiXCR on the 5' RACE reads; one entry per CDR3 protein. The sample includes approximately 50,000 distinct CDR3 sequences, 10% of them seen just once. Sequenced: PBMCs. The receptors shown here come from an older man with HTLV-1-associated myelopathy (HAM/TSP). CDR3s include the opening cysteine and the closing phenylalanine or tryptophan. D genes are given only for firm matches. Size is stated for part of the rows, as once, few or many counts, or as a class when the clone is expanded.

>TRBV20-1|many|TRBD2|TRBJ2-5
CSARSQPTSGTRETQYF
TGCAGTGCTAGATCCCAACCGACTAGCGGGACGCGTGAAACCCAGTACTTC
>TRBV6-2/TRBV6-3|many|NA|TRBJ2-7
CASSYKGPRRWYEQYF
TGTGCCAGCAGTTACAAAGGGCCCCGAAGGTGGTACGAGCAGTACTTC
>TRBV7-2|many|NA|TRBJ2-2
CASSPHAGELFF
TGTGCCAGCAGCCCACACGCCGGGGAGCTGTTTTTT
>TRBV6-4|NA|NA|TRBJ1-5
CASSDRDHQPQHF
TGTGCCAGCAGTGACAGGGACCATCAGCCCCAGCATTTT
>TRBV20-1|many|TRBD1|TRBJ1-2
CSAPRDRGGYGYTF
TGCAGTGCCCCCCGGGACAGGGGGGGCTATGGCTACACCTTC
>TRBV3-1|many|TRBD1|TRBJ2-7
CASSQAPPGQGSHEQYF
TGTGCCAGCAGCCAAGCTCCCCCGGGACAGGGGTCCCACGAGCAGTACTTC
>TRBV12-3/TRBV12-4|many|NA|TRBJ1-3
CASSFYTSSGNTIYF
TGTGCCAGCAGTTTTTATACGAGCTCTGGAAACACCATATATTTT
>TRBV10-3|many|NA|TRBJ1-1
CAMKVGRMNTEAFF
TGTGCCATGAAGGTGGGGCGGATGAACACTGAAGCTTTCTTT
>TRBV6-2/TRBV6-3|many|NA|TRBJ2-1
CASRGAGLAGEQFF
TGTGCCAGCAGGGGAGCGGGCCTAGCCGGTGAGCAGTTCTTC
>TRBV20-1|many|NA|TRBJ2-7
CSGGLTEQYF
TGCAGTGGGGGGCTCACCGAGCAGTACTTC
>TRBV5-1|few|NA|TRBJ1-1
CASSLTSQMNTEAFF
TGCGCCAGCAGCTTGACTTCACAGATGAACACTGAAGCTTTCTTT
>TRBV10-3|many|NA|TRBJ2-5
CAISDYVETQYF
TGTGCCATCAGTGACTACGTAGAGACCCAGTACTTC
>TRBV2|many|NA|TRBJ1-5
CASKVEYSNQPQHF
TGTGCCAGCAAAGTGGAATATAGCAATCAGCCCCAGCATTTT
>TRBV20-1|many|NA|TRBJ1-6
CSARRSPLHF
TGCAGTGCTAGACGATCACCCCTCCACTTT
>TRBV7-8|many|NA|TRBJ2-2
CASSPWERNTGELFF
TGTGCCAGCAGCCCTTGGGAGAGGAACACCGGGGAGCTGTTTTTT
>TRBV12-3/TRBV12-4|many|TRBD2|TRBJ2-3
CASKGTSGPDTQYF
TGTGCCAGCAAAGGGACTAGCGGACCAGATACGCAGTATTTT
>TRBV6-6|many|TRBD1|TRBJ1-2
CASSRGQGSNYGYTF
TGTGCCAGCAGTAGAGGACAGGGCTCTAACTATGGCTACACCTTC
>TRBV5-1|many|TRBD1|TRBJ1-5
CASSLSTGGSQPQHF
TGCGCCAGCAGCTTGAGTACAGGGGGGAGTCAGCCCCAGCATTTT
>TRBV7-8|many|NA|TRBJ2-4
CALGAKNIQYF
TGTGCCTTAGGAGCCAAAAACATTCAGTACTTC
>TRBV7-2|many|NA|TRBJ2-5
CASSQVQETQYF
TGTGCCAGCAGTCAAGTGCAGGAGACCCAGTACTTC
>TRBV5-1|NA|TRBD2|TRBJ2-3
CAISPPDLEGGPNTQYF
TGCGCCATCAGCCCCCCGGACCTAGAGGGAGGGCCCAATACGCAGTATTTT
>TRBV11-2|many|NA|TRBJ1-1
CASSPGDPLVTEAFF
TGTGCCAGCAGCCCCGGGGACCCCCTAGTCACTGAAGCTTTCTTT
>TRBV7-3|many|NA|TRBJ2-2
CASSPTRLGELFF
TGTGCCAGCAGCCCTACCAGGCTCGGGGAGCTGTTTTTT
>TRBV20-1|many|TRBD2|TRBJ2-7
CSATWPASGNKREQYF
TGCAGTGCCACCTGGCCGGCTAGCGGGAATAAAAGGGAGCAGTACTTC